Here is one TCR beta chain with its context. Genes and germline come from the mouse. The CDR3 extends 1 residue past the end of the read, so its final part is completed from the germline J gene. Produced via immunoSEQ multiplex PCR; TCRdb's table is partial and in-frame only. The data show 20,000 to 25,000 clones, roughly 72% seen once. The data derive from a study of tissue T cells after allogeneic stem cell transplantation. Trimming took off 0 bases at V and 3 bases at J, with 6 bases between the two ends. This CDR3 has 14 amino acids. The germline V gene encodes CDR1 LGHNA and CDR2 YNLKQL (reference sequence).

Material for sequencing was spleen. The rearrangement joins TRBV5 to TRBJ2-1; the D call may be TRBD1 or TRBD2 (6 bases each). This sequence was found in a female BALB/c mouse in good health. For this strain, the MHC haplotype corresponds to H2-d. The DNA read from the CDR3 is TGTGCCAGCAGCCAAGAGGGGGCCTATGCTGAGCAGTTC. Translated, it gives CASSQEGAYAEQF. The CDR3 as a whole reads CASSQEGAYAEQFF.